This T cell receptor beta chain comes out of a study of somatic mutations in cytotoxic T cells in rheumatoid arthritis. About the study: Patient blood, 30 ml in EDTA, was obtained immediately after diagnosis and prior to the start of any treatment. The researchers flow-sorted some T-cell populations stained with V beta antibodies and got nearly 100% purity, and these included V beta1+ cells sequenced for TCRB. Whole-study findings and limits: Exceedance of 20% of CD8+ cells by the largest CD8+ clone occurred in about an eighth of the 65 patients. There was no knowledge of the antigen targets of the expanded CD8+ clones.

This table comes from immunoSEQ multiplex PCR, and its TCRdb copy is limited to in-frame clones, with some not included. This sample has 9,000 to 13,000 clones, with around 80% found just once. In the case of this clone: Its antigen is unidentified.

V lost 3 bases, J lost 7 bases, and 12 bases stayed unmatched. CDR1 SQVTM and CDR2 ANQGSEA come from the germline V gene. The CDR3 sequence is 16 residues long. This TCR was recovered from an adult with rheumatoid arthritis. Material for sequencing was CD8+ T cells sorted from blood. The chain joins TRBV29-1 to TRBJ2-1; 10 bases are a match to TRBD2. This chain's CDR3 is CSVDSPAGGRFNEQFF. CDR3 DNA sequence: TGCAGCGTTGACAGTCCAGCGGGGGGGCGGTTTAATGAGCAGTTCTTC.